The clone carrying this T cell receptor beta chain occurred many times. No antigen is known for it. Sample-barcoded 5' priming and a J-beta primer mix drove a second PCR of about 6 to 11 cycles. Via MiXCR, TCRdb re-called the 5' RACE reads, giving one row per CDR3 protein. The sample lists approximately 810,000 distinct CDR3 sequences; less than 35% were seen once. This entry is derived from a study of blood T cells in healthy people across ages. Study-wide context: There was about one barcoded beta molecule captured by template switching per two T cells. Study-level results: Lack of knowledge of donor CMV status possibly confounded expanded clonotype changes.

The extraction recovered at least 6 micrograms of total RNA per sample. CDR1 is KGHDR, CDR2 SFDVKD, per germline. The CDR3 is made up of 14 amino acids. Trimming took 5 bases from V and 14 from J, leaving 21 bases between them. This sequence joins TRBV24-1 and TRBJ2-1; the D gene could be TRBD1 or TRBD2 (5 bases each). This sequence originates from a woman of 80 years or more in good health. Sequences were obtained from blood. The CDR3 spells CATSGGTSRDEEFF. CDR3 bases: TGTGCCACCAGTGGGGGGACGAGCCGGGACGAGGAGTTCTTC.